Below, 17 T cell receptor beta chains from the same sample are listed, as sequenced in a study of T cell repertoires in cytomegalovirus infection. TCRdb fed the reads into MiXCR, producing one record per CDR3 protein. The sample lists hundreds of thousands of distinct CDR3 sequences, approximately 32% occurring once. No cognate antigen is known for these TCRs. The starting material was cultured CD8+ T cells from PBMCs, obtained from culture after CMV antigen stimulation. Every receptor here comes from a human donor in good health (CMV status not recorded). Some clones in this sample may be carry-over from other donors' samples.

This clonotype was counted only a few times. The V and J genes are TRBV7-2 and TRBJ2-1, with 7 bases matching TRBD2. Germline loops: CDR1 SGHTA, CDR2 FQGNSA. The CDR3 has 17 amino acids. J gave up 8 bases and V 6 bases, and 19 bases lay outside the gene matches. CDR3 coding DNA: TGTGCCAGCAGTTTTCAAGCGGGACCTCCGTCGTTCGATGAGCAGTTCTTC. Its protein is CASSFQAGPPSFDEQFF.

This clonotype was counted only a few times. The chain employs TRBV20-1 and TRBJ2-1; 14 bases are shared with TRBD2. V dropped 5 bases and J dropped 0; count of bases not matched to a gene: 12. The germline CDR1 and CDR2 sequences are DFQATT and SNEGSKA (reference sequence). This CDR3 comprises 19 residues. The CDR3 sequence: CSAWIPGLAGASSYNEQFF. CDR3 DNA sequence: TGCAGTGCTTGGATCCCGGGACTAGCGGGGGCCAGCTCCTACAATGAGCAGTTCTTC.

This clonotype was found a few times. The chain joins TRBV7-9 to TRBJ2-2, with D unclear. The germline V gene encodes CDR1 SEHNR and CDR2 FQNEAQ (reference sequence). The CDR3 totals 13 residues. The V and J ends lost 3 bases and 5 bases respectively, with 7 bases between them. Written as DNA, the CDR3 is TGTGCCAGCAGCTTTCCAAAGACCGGGGAGCTGTTTTTT. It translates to CASSFPKTGELFF.

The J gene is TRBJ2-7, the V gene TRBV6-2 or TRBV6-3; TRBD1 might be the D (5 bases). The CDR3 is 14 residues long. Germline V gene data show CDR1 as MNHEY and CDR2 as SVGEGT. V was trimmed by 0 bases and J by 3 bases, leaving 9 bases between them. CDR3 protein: CASSYSDRDYEQYV. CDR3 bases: TGTGCCAGCAGTTACTCAGACAGAGACTACGAGCAGTACGTC.

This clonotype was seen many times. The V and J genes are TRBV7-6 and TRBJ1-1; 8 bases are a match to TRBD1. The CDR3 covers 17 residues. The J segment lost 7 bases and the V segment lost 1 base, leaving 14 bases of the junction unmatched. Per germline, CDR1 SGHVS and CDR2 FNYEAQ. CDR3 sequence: CASSLVYQGASVGEAFF. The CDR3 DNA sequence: TGTGCCAGCAGCTTAGTTTACCAGGGGGCCTCGGTGGGTGAAGCTTTCTTT.

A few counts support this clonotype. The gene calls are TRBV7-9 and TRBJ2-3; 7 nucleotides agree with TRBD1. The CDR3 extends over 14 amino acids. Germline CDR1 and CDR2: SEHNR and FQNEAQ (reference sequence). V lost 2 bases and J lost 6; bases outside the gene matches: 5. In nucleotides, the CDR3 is TGTGCCAGCAGCTTATTAGGGGGCGCGGATACGCAGTATTTT. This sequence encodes CASSLLGGADTQYF.

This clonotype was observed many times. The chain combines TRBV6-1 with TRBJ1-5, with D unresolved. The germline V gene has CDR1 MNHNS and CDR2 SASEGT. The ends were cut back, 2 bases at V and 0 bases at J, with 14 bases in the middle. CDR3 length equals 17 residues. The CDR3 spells CASSEPPRHYSNQPQHF. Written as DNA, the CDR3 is TGTGCCAGCAGTGAACCTCCAAGACATTATAGCAATCAGCCCCAGCATTTT.

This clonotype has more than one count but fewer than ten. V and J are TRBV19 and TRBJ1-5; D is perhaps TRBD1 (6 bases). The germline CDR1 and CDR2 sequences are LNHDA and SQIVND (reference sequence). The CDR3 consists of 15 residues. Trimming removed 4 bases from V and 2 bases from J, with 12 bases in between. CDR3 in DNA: TGTGCCAGTAGTACCACAGGGTACGGCAATCAGCCCCAGCATTTT. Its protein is CASSTTGYGNQPQHF.

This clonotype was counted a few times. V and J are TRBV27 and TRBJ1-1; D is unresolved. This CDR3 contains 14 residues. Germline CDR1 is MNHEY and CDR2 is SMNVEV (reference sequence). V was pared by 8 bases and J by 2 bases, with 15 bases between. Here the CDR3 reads CASGPTSSNTEAFF. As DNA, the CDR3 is TGTGCCAGCGGCCCGACTAGTAGTAACACTGAAGCTTTCTTT.

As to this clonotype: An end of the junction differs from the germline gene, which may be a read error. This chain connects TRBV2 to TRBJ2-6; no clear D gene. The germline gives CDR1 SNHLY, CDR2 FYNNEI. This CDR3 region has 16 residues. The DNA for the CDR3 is TGTGCCAGCACCTCTGACCCTTCACCTGGGACCAACGTCCTGACTTTC. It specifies CASTSDPSPGTNVLTF.

The CDR3 DNA is TGCGCCAGCAGCCAAGAATCTTGGACCCTCAACGAGCAGTTCTTC. Translating it yields CASSQESWTLNEQFF. The gene calls are TRBV4-1 and TRBJ2-1; D uncertain. CDR1 MGHRA and CDR2 YSYEKL come from the germline V gene. The CDR3 consists of 15 residues. With 0 bases removed from V and 10 bases from J, the gap between germline ends came to 16 bases.

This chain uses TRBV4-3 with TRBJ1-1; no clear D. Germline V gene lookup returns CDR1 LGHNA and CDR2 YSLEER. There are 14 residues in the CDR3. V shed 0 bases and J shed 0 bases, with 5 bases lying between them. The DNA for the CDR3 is TGCGCCAGCAGCCAAGATTGGTTGAACACTGAAGCTTTCTTT. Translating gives CASSQDWLNTEAFF.

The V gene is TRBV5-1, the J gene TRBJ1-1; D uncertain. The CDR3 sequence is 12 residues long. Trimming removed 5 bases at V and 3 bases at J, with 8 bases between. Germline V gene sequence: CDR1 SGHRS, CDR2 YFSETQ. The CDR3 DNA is TGCGCCAGCAGAGGTTCGGACACTGAAGCTTTCTTT. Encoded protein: CASRGSDTEAFF.

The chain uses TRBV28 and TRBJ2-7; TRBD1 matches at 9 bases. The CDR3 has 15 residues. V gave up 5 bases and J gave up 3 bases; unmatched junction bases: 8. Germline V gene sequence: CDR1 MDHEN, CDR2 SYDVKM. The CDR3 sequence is CASSTHRGRFYEQYV. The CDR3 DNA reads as TGTGCCAGCAGTACTCACAGGGGGCGGTTCTACGAGCAGTACGTC.

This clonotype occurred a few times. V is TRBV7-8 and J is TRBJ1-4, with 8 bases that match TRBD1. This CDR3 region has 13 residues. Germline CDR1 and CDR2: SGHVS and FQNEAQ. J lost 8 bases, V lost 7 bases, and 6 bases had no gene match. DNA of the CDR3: TGTGCCAGCACCGAGGACAGGGACGAAAAACTGTTTTTT. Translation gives CASTEDRDEKLFF.

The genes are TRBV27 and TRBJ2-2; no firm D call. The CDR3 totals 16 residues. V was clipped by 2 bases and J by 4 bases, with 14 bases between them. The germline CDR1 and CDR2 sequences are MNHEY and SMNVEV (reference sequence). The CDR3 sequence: CASSLHPGESTGELFF. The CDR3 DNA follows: TGTGCCAGCAGTTTACACCCCGGAGAGAGCACCGGGGAGCTGTTTTTT.

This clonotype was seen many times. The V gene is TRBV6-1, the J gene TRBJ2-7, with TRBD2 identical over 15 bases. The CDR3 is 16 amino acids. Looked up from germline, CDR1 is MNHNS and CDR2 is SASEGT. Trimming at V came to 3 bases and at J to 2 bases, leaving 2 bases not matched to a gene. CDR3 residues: CASSEGLAGGPYEQYV. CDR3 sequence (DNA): TGTGCCAGCAGTGAGGGACTAGCGGGGGGACCCTACGAGCAGTACGTC.